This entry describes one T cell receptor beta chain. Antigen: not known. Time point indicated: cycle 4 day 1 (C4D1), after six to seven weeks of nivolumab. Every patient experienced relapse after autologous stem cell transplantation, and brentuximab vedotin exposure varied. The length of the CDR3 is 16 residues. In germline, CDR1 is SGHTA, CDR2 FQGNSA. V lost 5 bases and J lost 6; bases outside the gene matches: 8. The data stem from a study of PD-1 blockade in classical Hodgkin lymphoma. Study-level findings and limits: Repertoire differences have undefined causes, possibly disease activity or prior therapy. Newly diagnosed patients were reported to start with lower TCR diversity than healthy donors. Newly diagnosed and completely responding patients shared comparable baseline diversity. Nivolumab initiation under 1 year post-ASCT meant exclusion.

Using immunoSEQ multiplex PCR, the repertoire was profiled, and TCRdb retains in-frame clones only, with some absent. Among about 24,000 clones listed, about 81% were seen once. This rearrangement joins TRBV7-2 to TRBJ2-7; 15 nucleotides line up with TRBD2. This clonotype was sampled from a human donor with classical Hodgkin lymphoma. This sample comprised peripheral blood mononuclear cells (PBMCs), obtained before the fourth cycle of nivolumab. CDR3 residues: CASSIWTSGRAGEQYF. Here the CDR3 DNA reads TGTGCCAGCAGCATCTGGACTAGCGGGAGGGCCGGCGAGCAGTACTTC.